The next 21 T cell receptor beta chains were all read from a single sample in a study of blood T cell repertoires in COVID-19 (dated by TCRdb to the early 2020s). Library method: the immunoSEQ multiplex PCR assay. TCRdb re-hosts the immuneACCESS table, in-frame sequences only. Its copies lack some clones; in the studies checked, an unresolved V gene accounts for under half of them, and the cause for the rest is not known. The sample has about 200,000 clones on record, about 83% of them singletons. The ten most abundant clones make up around 6% of the sample. Specimen: PBMCs or T cells enriched from blood (not recorded which). The receptors shown here come from a man aged 40-49 years with acute COVID-19.

The V call is TRBV19, the J call TRBJ2-2, with a tentative D call TRBD1 (5 bases). Germline CDR1 reads LNHDA; CDR2 reads SQIVND (reference sequence). This CDR3 has 13 amino acids. The V end was cut by 6 bases, the J end by 5 bases, with 10 bases between. CDR3 sequence reads: CASSRAWTGELFF. CDR3 nucleotides: TGTGCCAGTAGCAGGGCTTGGACCGGGGAGCTGTTTTTT.

This sequence joins TRBV5-6 and TRBJ1-5; 9 bases map to TRBD1. The CDR3 is 14 amino acids. Germline trimming cut 4 bases from V and 6 bases from J; bases unmatched to any gene: 5. Germline loops: CDR1 SGHDT, CDR2 YYEEEE. CDR3 loop: CASSRGQGGQPQHF. In DNA form, the CDR3 reads TGTGCCAGCAGCAGGGGACAGGGCGGTCAGCCCCAGCATTTT.

The gene calls are TRBV27 and TRBJ1-2, with 8 bases fitting TRBD1. V shed 6 bases, J shed 8 bases, and the junction held 14 bases outside the gene matches. The length of the CDR3 is 15 residues. Germline CDR1 MNHEY, CDR2 SMNVEV (reference sequence). CDR3 loop: CASSYSGQGWVGYTF. Written as DNA, the CDR3 is TGTGCCAGCAGCTACTCCGGACAGGGTTGGGTAGGCTACACCTTC.

The gene calls are TRBV2 and TRBJ2-3; 8 bases line up with TRBD1. Trimming cost V 3 bases and J 6 bases; bases outside gene matches: 5. CDR1 SNHLY and CDR2 FYNNEI come from the germline V gene. This CDR3 has 14 amino acids. The CDR3 here is CASSEGRGLDTQYF. The CDR3 nucleotides read TGTGCCAGCAGTGAGGGCAGGGGGCTGGATACGCAGTATTTT.

The chain links TRBV10-3 to TRBJ1-1; 9 bases line up with TRBD1. The CDR3 is 19 residues long. Germline values: CDR1 ENHRY, CDR2 SYGVKD. The ends lost 2 bases at V and 0 bases at J; junction bases unmatched: 13. CDR3 sequence (DNA): TGTGCCATCAGTGAGACGTCACGAAGGACAGGGGACATGAACACTGAAGCTTTCTTT. This sequence encodes CAISETSRRTGDMNTEAFF.

The V call is TRBV7-2, the J call TRBJ2-1; 12 bases map to TRBD2. CDR3 size: 15 residues. Germline loops: CDR1 SGHTA, CDR2 FQGNSA. V lost 5 bases to trimming and J lost 7 bases; unmatched junction nucleotides: 6. The CDR3 DNA sequence: TGTGCCAGCAGCGCACTAGCGGGAGGAGGAAATGAGCAGTTCTTC. Protein product: CASSALAGGGNEQFF.

V is TRBV21-1 and J is TRBJ2-7; the table's D gene call, TRBD2, was not cross checked with the DNA. TRBV21-1 is a listed pseudogene. This CDR3 has 17 amino acids. Here the CDR3 reads CASTLRIPSGGLYEQYF. Written as DNA, the CDR3 is TGTGCCAGCACGCTCCGAATACCGAGCGGGGGCCTTTACGAGCAGTACTTC.

A single count supports this clone. The chain employs TRBV6-5 and TRBJ1-1; perhaps TRBD1 as D (6 bases). The CDR3 extends over 13 amino acids. V was clipped by 2 bases and J by 11 bases, with 15 bases between them. CDR1 and CDR2 (germline): MNHEY, SVGAGI. The CDR3: CASSYIQGNVAFF. The CDR3 DNA sequence: TGTGCCAGCAGTTACATACAGGGTAATGTGGCTTTCTTT.

The rearrangement links TRBV5-6 to TRBJ2-2, with D unresolved. The CDR3 extends over 17 amino acids. Germline V lookup: CDR1 SGHDT, CDR2 YYEEEE. V was cut by 4 bases and J by 5 bases, with 21 bases left in between. This chain's CDR3 is CASSPPAVGGATGELFF. The CDR3 DNA sequence: TGTGCCAGCAGCCCCCCGGCGGTTGGCGGCGCAACCGGGGAGCTGTTTTTT.

The chain combines TRBV10-3 with TRBJ1-1; 7 bases are shared with TRBD1. V dropped 2 bases and J dropped 4; count of bases not matched to a gene: 4. Germline CDR1 reads ENHRY; CDR2 reads SYGVKD. This CDR3 is built from 14 residues. CDR3 sequence reads: CAISEGDSGTEAFF. The CDR3 nucleotides read TGTGCCATCAGTGAGGGGGACAGTGGCACTGAAGCTTTCTTT.

Only one count was recorded for this clone. V usage is TRBV5-1 and J usage is TRBJ1-2; 7 positions agree with TRBD1. After removal of 3 bases from V and 4 bases from J, the junction contained 9 bases not matched to a gene. The CDR3 loop spans 15 amino acids. Germline V gene lookup returns CDR1 SGHRS and CDR2 YFSETQ. CDR3 coding DNA: TGCGCCAGCAGCTCGGGGGAGACAGGGCGCTATGGCTACACCTTC. As protein: CASSSGETGRYGYTF.

The J gene is TRBJ2-2, the V gene TRBV12-3 or TRBV12-4; D unclear. V was shortened by 3 bases and J by 3 bases, with 5 bases between the two germline ends. The CDR3 is 13 residues long. CDR3: CASSFTDTGELFF. CDR3 DNA: TGTGCCAGCAGTTTTACAGACACCGGGGAGCTGTTTTTT.

CDR3 in DNA: TGTGCCAGCAGCGTAGGAGGAGGAGGGGAGCAGCCCCAGCATTTT. Amino acid sequence: CASSVGGGGEQPQHF. This sequence joins TRBV9 and TRBJ1-5, with D perhaps TRBD1 (5 bases). Germline loops: CDR1 SGDLS, CDR2 YYNGEE. This CDR3 contains 15 residues. The V and J ends lost 0 bases and 7 bases respectively, with 14 bases between them. Drawing the rest from reference TRBV9 and TRBJ1-5, the complete variable domain is DSGVTQTPKHLITATGQRVTLRCSPRSGDLSVYWYQQSLDQGLQFLIQYYNGEERAKGNILERFSAQQFPDLHSELNLSSLELGDSALYFCASSVGGGGEQPQHFGDGTRLSIL.

This chain joins TRBV2 and TRBJ1-6; 7 bases align to TRBD1. The CDR3 extends over 16 amino acids. Germline V gene lookup returns CDR1 SNHLY and CDR2 FYNNEI. V shed 4 bases and J 5 bases; nucleotides not matched to a gene: 8. Here the CDR3 DNA reads TGTGCCAGCAGTGCCGCCGGGACAGAAAATAATTCACCCCTCCACTTT. This sequence encodes CASSAAGTENNSPLHF.

The DNA for the CDR3 is TGTGCCACCAGTGATGTCGGTACAGGGAGCACAGATACGCAGTATTTT. Encoded protein: CATSDVGTGSTDTQYF. This chain uses TRBV24-1 with TRBJ2-3, with D perhaps TRBD1 (6 bases). The CDR3 spans 16 residues. V was clipped by 3 bases and J by 0 bases, with 12 bases between them. Germline V gene sequence: CDR1 KGHDR, CDR2 SFDVKD.

The chain employs TRBV7-2 and TRBJ1-1; D unclear. The CDR3 contains 13 residues. Germline loops: CDR1 SGHTA, CDR2 FQGNSA. Trimming removed 3 bases from V and 6 bases from J, with 11 bases in between. The CDR3 loop is CASSFEREAEAFF. CDR3 coding DNA: TGTGCCAGCAGCTTTGAGAGAGAGGCTGAAGCTTTCTTT.

The J gene is TRBJ2-1, the V gene TRBV3-1 (or the pseudogene TRBV3-2); D possibly corresponds to TRBD2 (6 bases). Germline V gene sequence: CDR1 LGHDT, CDR2 YNNKEL (reference sequence). Trimming shortened V by 0 bases and J by 5 bases, and 11 bases separated the two germline ends. This CDR3 region has 15 residues. This CDR3 reads CASSQERRGHNEQFF. The CDR3 coding sequence is TGTGCCAGCAGCCAAGAAAGGCGGGGTCACAATGAGCAGTTCTTC.

V is TRBV4-1 and J is TRBJ1-5; 7 bases agree with TRBD1. The CDR3 has 15 amino acids. After removal of 4 bases from V and 5 bases from J, the junction contained 8 bases not matched to a gene. Germline CDR1 and CDR2: MGHRA and YSYEKL. CDR3 residues: CASSRTRQGDQPQHF. The CDR3 DNA is TGCGCCAGCAGCCGAACAAGACAGGGCGATCAGCCCCAGCATTTT.

The chain employs TRBV7-2 and TRBJ2-7; D is perhaps TRBD1 (6 bases). Germline V gene lookup returns CDR1 SGHTA and CDR2 FQGNSA. The germline V and J ends were trimmed by 2 bases and 2 bases, with 16 bases remaining between them. The CDR3 runs to 16 residues. The CDR3 DNA sequence: TGTGCCAGCAGCTTAAGGGGGACCGGTGTAACCTACGAGCAGTACTTC. Translation gives CASSLRGTGVTYEQYF.

This rearrangement joins TRBV28 to TRBJ2-2, with a weak D call TRBD1 (5 bases). The CDR3 covers 15 residues. V was shortened by 7 bases and J by 2 bases, with 14 bases between the two germline ends. CDR1 is MDHEN, CDR2 SYDVKM, per germline. The CDR3 protein is CASKLGLGNTGELFF. In DNA, the CDR3 is TGTGCCAGCAAGTTGGGGCTCGGAAACACCGGGGAGCTGTTTTTT.

The gene calls are TRBV4-1 and TRBJ1-5, with 8 bases identical to TRBD1. Germline values: CDR1 MGHRA, CDR2 YSYEKL. The CDR3 totals 16 residues. Germline trimming cut 3 bases from V and 2 bases from J; bases unmatched to any gene: 6. The CDR3 coding sequence is TGCGCCAGCAGCCAGAACAGGGGGGGCGGCAATCAGCCCCAGCATTTT. Translating it yields CASSQNRGGGNQPQHF.